One and the same sample provided the 26 T cell receptor beta chains below, sequenced in a study of shared clonotypes between healthy human individuals (dated by TCRdb to 2020 to 2022). Library construction relied on the immunoSEQ multiplex PCR assay. The source is immuneACCESS, and TCRdb retained only in-frame sequences with V and J called. Part of the clones is not carried over; for the studies checked, unresolved V genes explain less than half of this, and the remainder is unexplained. The sample profile shows some 2.3 million clones; 93% of them were found once. The ten largest clones take up around 0.4% of the sample. Sequenced input: naive CD4+ T cells from PBMCs. This specimen's cell subset or site label, per the study, means: CD45RA+ positively selected. The receptors come from a man aged 18 to 29 in good health. Some clones in this sample may be carry-over from other donors' samples.

The CDR3 region is CASSLGLAQFF. For the CDR3, the DNA is TGTGCCAGCAGCTTGGGACTAGCGCAGTTCTTC. This chain links TRBV7-2 with TRBJ2-1, with TRBD2 matching over 9 bases. The J segment lost 12 bases and the V segment lost 3 bases, leaving 0 bases of the junction unmatched. The CDR3 contains 11 residues. Germline-derived CDR1 and CDR2 are SGHTA and FQGNSA.

The chain combines TRBV4-1 with TRBJ2-7; 7 bases align to TRBD1. The CDR3 length is 15 residues. CDR1 is MGHRA, CDR2 YSYEKL, per germline. The J segment lost 4 bases and the V segment lost 3 bases, leaving 9 bases of the junction unmatched. The CDR3 reads CASSHPWGQTYEQYF. The CDR3, as DNA: TGCGCCAGCAGCCATCCGTGGGGACAGACTTACGAGCAGTACTTC.

The CDR3 coding sequence is TGTGCCAGCAGTGAGGGGTTCGGGGTGGCAGATACGCAGTATTTT. It encodes CASSEGFGVADTQYF. This chain uses TRBV2 with TRBJ2-3; D may be TRBD2 (5 bases). Germline assignment: CDR1 SNHLY and CDR2 FYNNEI. The CDR3 totals 15 residues. V shed 3 bases and J shed 4 bases, with 14 bases lying between them.

This chain links TRBV19 with TRBJ1-5; no clear D. The CDR3 extends over 15 amino acids. V gave up 2 bases and J gave up 4 bases, with 12 bases separating them. From germline, CDR1 is LNHDA and CDR2 SQIVND (reference sequence). The CDR3 DNA reads as TGTGCCAGTAGTATAAACCTCCCAACTAATCAGCCCCAGCATTTT. Its translation is CASSINLPTNQPQHF.

This chain's CDR3 is CASSLEFTDTQYF. The CDR3 nucleotides are TGTGCCAGCAGCTTAGAATTCACAGATACGCAGTATTTT. The chain couples TRBV11-3 to TRBJ2-3; D call uncertain. Deletions cut 0 bases from V and 2 bases from J, with 3 bases between. CDR3 length: 13 amino acids. The germline CDR1 and CDR2 sequences are SGHNT and YENEEA. The full variable domain, with the rest looked up from reference TRBV11-3 and TRBJ2-3, is EAGVVQSPRYKIIEKKQPVAFWCNPISGHNTLYWYLQNLGQGPELLIRYENEEAVDDSQLPKDRFSAERLKGVDSTLKIQPAELGDSAVYLCASSLEFTDTQYFGPGTRLTVL.

This chain uses TRBV29-1 with TRBJ1-2; D is ambiguous. CDR3 size: 13 residues. V shed 1 base and J shed 8 bases, with 14 bases lying between them. CDR1 and CDR2 from the germline V gene are SQVTM and ANQGSEA. The CDR3 here is CSVEVDGLGGYTF. The DNA of the CDR3 is TGCAGCGTTGAAGTAGACGGCCTCGGAGGCTACACCTTC.

With respect to this clone: Mismatch with germline at one junction end may stem from a read error. V gene TRBV28 combines with J gene TRBJ2-5; 12 bases align to TRBD1. This CDR3 has 18 amino acids. The germline V gene encodes CDR1 MDHEN and CDR2 SYDVKM. CDR3 in amino acids: CASLSYTHRDRGRETQYF. DNA of the CDR3: TGTGCCAGCCTTTCCTACACCCACCGGGACAGGGGGCGAGAGACCCAATACTTC. Combining the CDR3 with reference TRBV28 and TRBJ2-5 gives the whole variable domain DVKVTQSSRYLVKRTGEKVFLECVQDMDHENMFWYRQDPGLGLRLIYFSYDVKMKEKGDIPEGYSVSREKKERFSLILESASTNQTSMYLCASLSYTHRDRGRETQYFGPGTRLLVL.

The chain joins TRBV28 to TRBJ1-1; 8 positions agree with TRBD1. CDR1 is MDHEN and CDR2 is SYDVKM in the germline V gene. With 5 bases clipped from V and 12 bases from J, the junction kept 17 bases outside the gene matches. CDR3 size: 15 residues. CDR3 coding DNA: TGTGCCAGCAGTGGACCAAAAACAGGGGGTGCGGGAACTTTCTTT. It translates to CASSGPKTGGAGTFF. Full variable domain (rest looked up from reference TRBV28 and TRBJ1-1): DVKVTQSSRYLVKRTGEKVFLECVQDMDHENMFWYRQDPGLGLRLIYFSYDVKMKEKGDIPEGYSVSREKKERFSLILESASTNQTSMYLCASSGPKTGGAGTFFGQGTRLTVV.

The V call is TRBV19, the J call TRBJ2-4, with a possible D match to TRBD1 (6 bases). Germline V lookup: CDR1 LNHDA, CDR2 SQIVND (reference sequence). This CDR3 spans 18 amino acids. V was clipped by 6 bases and J by 3 bases, with 24 bases between them. CDR3 protein: CASRPLWGSRGGKNIQYF. CDR3 bases: TGTGCCAGTAGGCCCCTGTGGGGTAGCCGAGGGGGCAAAAACATTCAGTACTTC.

The chain recombines TRBV19 with TRBJ1-2; D unresolved. The V gene's germline CDR1 is LNHDA and CDR2 SQIVND (reference sequence). Trimming stripped 5 bases from V and 8 bases from J, with 18 bases between. This CDR3 has 14 amino acids. The CDR3 DNA follows: TGTGCCAGTAGTTTAACAAGCAACTCGAAGGGCTACACCTTC. Its translation is CASSLTSNSKGYTF. The full variable domain, completed using reference TRBV19 and TRBJ1-2, is DGGITQSPKYLFRKEGQNVTLSCEQNLNHDAMYWYRQDPGQGLRLIYYSQIVNDFQKGDIAEGYSVSREKKESFPLTVTSAQKNPTAFYLCASSLTSNSKGYTFGSGTRLTVV.

This clone was seen once. The V and J genes are TRBV29-1 and TRBJ2-3, with D hard to call. CDR3 length: 11 residues. Germline CDR1 is SQVTM and CDR2 is ANQGSEA. V was shortened by 4 bases and J by 4 bases, with 6 bases between the two germline ends. CDR3 residues: CSVGVPDTQYF. CDR3 DNA: TGCAGCGTTGGGGTTCCAGATACGCAGTATTTT.

In its sample, this clone was seen once. This chain links TRBV10-3 with TRBJ2-7; D is possibly TRBD1 (6 bases). The CDR3 extends over 12 amino acids. Trimming stripped 3 bases from V and 4 bases from J, with 7 bases between. CDR1 is ENHRY and CDR2 is SYGVKD in the germline V gene. CDR3 in amino acids: CAISDTGYEQYF. CDR3 DNA sequence: TGTGCCATCAGTGACACAGGGTACGAGCAGTACTTC.

This clone occurred once. Other DNA sequences within the sample encode an identical CDR3. V is TRBV27 and J is TRBJ2-7; D is ambiguous. The CDR3 contains 13 residues. Trimming shortened V by 5 bases and J by 1 base, and 9 bases separated the two germline ends. Germline lookup yields CDR1 MNHEY and CDR2 SMNVEV (reference sequence). The CDR3 DNA is TGTGCCAGCAGTCTCCGACCATCCTACGAGCAGTACTTC. This sequence encodes CASSLRPSYEQYF.

The rearrangement joins TRBV25-1 to TRBJ2-1, with 12 bases lining up with TRBD2. Germline lookup yields CDR1 MGHDK and CDR2 SYGVNS. After removal of 4 bases from V and 6 bases from J, the junction contained 7 bases not matched to a gene. CDR3 length equals 16 residues. CDR3 DNA: TGTGCCAGCAGTGTTCTAGCGGGAGGGATGGCCAATGAGCAGTTCTTC. Translated: CASSVLAGGMANEQFF.

The rearrangement joins TRBV5-4 to TRBJ2-5; D gene uncertain. The ends were cut back, 0 bases at V and 2 bases at J, with 8 bases in the middle. Germline V gene lookup returns CDR1 SGHNT and CDR2 YYREEE (reference sequence). The CDR3 spans 14 residues. Here the CDR3 reads CASSLAAVQETQYF. For the CDR3, the DNA is TGTGCCAGCAGCTTGGCCGCAGTACAAGAGACCCAGTACTTC.

The rearrangement links TRBV5-1 to TRBJ2-2; TRBD1 matches 9 bases. The germline V gene encodes CDR1 SGHRS and CDR2 YFSETQ. The junction had 4 bases not matched to a gene; V was cut back by 0 bases and J by 1 base. This CDR3 has 17 amino acids. CDR3 in amino acids: CASSLALGQGNTGELFF. The CDR3 bases are TGCGCCAGCAGCTTGGCCCTGGGACAGGGGAACACCGGGGAGCTGTTTTTT. Full variable domain (remainder filled in from reference TRBV5-1 and TRBJ2-2): KAGVTQTPRYLIKTRGQQVTLSCSPISGHRSVSWYQQTPGQGLQFLFEYFSETQRNKGNFPGRFSGRQFSNSRSEMNVSTLELGDSALYLCASSLALGQGNTGELFFGEGSRLTVL.

This clone was detected only a few times. The chain employs TRBV7-2 and TRBJ1-1, with TRBD1 as a possible D gene (5 bases). The CDR3 length is 13 residues. Trimming removed 2 bases at V and 10 bases at J, with 14 bases between. CDR1 SGHTA and CDR2 FQGNSA come from the germline V gene. The chain's CDR3 is CASSLSLGLRAFF. The CDR3 DNA is TGTGCCAGCAGCTTATCCCTGGGACTTAGAGCTTTCTTT.

This chain links TRBV21-1 with TRBJ1-1; the table names TRBD1, a call not compared with the DNA. TRBV21-1 is reported as a pseudogene. The CDR3 covers 15 residues. The DNA of the CDR3 is TGTGCCAGCAGCCCCCGGGGACAGGTTAACACTGAAGCTTTCTTT. It specifies CASSPRGQVNTEAFF.

This clone was found once. V is TRBV4-1 and J is TRBJ2-5, with 9 positions matching TRBD2. CDR1 is MGHRA, CDR2 YSYEKL, per germline. J was trimmed by 2 bases and V by 1 base; bases with no gene match: 8. CDR3 length equals 17 residues. The CDR3 sequence: CASSQVEAGGLQETQYF. As DNA, the CDR3 is TGCGCCAGCAGCCAAGTTGAAGCGGGAGGCCTACAAGAGACCCAGTACTTC.

The V call is TRBV28, the J call TRBJ2-7, with 13 bases fitting TRBD2. With V trimmed by 5 bases and J by 7 bases, 17 bases remained unmatched. The CDR3 extends over 18 amino acids. The germline V gene has CDR1 MDHEN and CDR2 SYDVKM. CDR3 bases: TGTGCCAGCAGTCCCGGACTAGCGGGAGCGGGGATTGCGGGTGAGCAGTACTTC. This encodes CASSPGLAGAGIAGEQYF.

The chain uses TRBV29-1 and TRBJ2-7, with D maybe TRBD2 (5 bases). Trimming left V 4 bases short and J 2 bases short, with 12 bases between. The CDR3 contains 13 residues. CDR1 and CDR2 (germline): SQVTM, ANQGSEA. CDR3 region: CSVGRGPPYEQYF. CDR3 DNA: TGCAGCGTTGGTCGAGGGCCCCCCTACGAGCAGTACTTC.

The genes are TRBV11-2 and TRBJ2-7; 10 bases match TRBD2. This CDR3 has 14 residues. The junction had 8 bases not matched to a gene; V was cut back by 8 bases and J by 4 bases. Germline lookup yields CDR1 SGHAT and CDR2 FQNNGV. CDR3 amino acids: CASRRAGGGYEQYF. In DNA form, the CDR3 reads TGTGCCAGCCGAAGAGCGGGAGGGGGGTACGAGCAGTACTTC.

This clone came up once. CDR3 in amino acids: CASSPGQGYNYNEQFF. The CDR3 bases are TGTGCCAGCAGCCCCGGACAGGGCTACAACTACAATGAGCAGTTCTTC. The J gene is TRBJ2-1, the V gene TRBV11-3; 8 bases align to TRBD1. The CDR3 length is 16 residues. The junction had 9 bases not matched to a gene; V was cut back by 5 bases and J by 3 bases. From germline, CDR1 is SGHNT and CDR2 YENEEA.

About this clone: A read error may produce the germline difference seen at one junction end. This rearrangement joins TRBV25-1 to TRBJ1-2; D is perhaps TRBD1 (6 bases). The CDR3 covers 14 residues. CDR1 is MGHDK, CDR2 SYGVNS, per germline. The CDR3 loop reads CASSESWTDYGYTF. Written as DNA, the CDR3 is TGTGCCAGCAGCGAATCCTGGACAGACTATGGCTACACCTTC.

V is TRBV5-1 and J is TRBJ2-7; a possible D gene is TRBD2 (6 bases). V was clipped by 4 bases and J by 1 base, with 12 bases between them. Germline loops: CDR1 SGHRS, CDR2 YFSETQ. CDR3 size: 14 residues. CDR3 nucleotides: TGCGCCAGCAGCCGGCGGAGGGCATCCTACGAGCAGTACTTC. It is translated as CASSRRRASYEQYF.

In regard to this clone: The same CDR3 also results from other DNA sequences found in this sample. The chain carries TRBV28 and TRBJ2-1; 10 positions match TRBD2. Trimming took 4 bases from V and 4 from J; bases not matched to a gene: 7. Germline CDR1 reads MDHEN; CDR2 reads SYDVKM. The CDR3 has 16 residues. CDR3 nucleotides: TGTGCCAGCAGTTCCTTAGCGGGAGGACCATACAATGAGCAGTTCTTC. It codes for CASSSLAGGPYNEQFF.